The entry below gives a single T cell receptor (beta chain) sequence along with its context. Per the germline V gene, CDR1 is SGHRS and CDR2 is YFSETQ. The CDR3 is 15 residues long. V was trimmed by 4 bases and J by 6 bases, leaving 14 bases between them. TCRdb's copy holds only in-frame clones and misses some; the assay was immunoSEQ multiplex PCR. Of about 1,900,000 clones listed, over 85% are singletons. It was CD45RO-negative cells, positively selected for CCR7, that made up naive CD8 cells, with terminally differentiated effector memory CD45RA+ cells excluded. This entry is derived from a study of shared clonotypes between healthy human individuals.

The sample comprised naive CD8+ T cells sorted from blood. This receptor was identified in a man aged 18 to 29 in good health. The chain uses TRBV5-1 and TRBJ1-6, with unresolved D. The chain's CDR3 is CASSPKGGFNSPLHF. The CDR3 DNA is TGCGCCAGCAGCCCTAAGGGCGGTTTTAATTCACCCCTCCACTTT.